Listed below are T cell receptor beta chains from one sample, sequenced in a study of T cell changes during pregnancy in multiple sclerosis. Only in-frame clones appear in the TCRdb table, and some are missing; sequencing was by immunoSEQ multiplex PCR. The sample has about 66,000 clones; 91% are singletons. Sequenced here: CD8+ T cells from peripheral blood mononuclear cells, sampled before pregnancy. The receptors stem from a female donor with multiple sclerosis, enrolled in a pregnancy study. The CDR3 runs from the conserved cysteine through the conserved F or W. D genes are given only for firm matches. The listing skips clone size in some rows; elsewhere it reads once, few, many or a size class.

V,J,D,size,DNA,CDR3
TRBV9,TRBJ2-7,-,-,TGTGCCAGCAGCGTAGGGGTTGGAGTCTCCTACGAGCAGTACTTC,CASSVGVGVSYEQYF
TRBV13,TRBJ2-6,TRBD1,-,TGTGCCACCCGGGACAGGGCTCAGGCAGGGGCCAACGTCCTGACTTTC,CATRDRAQAGANVLTF
TRBV9,TRBJ2-3,-,once,TGTGCCAGCAGCGTATCCGGGACTAGCACAGATACGCAGTATTTT,CASSVSGTSTDTQYF
TRBV6-5,TRBJ2-5,-,-,TGTGCCAGCAGTGAGGGCGAGACCCAGTACTTC,CASSEGETQYF
TRBV19,TRBJ1-1,-,-,TGTGCCAGTAGTATAGTAAACGTACAACCCCCGAACACTGAAGCTTTCTTT,CASSIVNVQPPNTEAFF
TRBV27,TRBJ2-7,-,-,TGTGCCACCGGACAGACCTACGAGCAGTACTTC,CATGQTYEQYF
TRBV7-9,TRBJ1-1,TRBD1,few,TGTGCCAGCAGCTCAGTACAGGGGATGAACACTGAAGCTTTCTTT,CASSSVQGMNTEAFF
TRBV27,TRBJ2-5,-,-,TGTGCCAGCAGTTCTCGGGGGATACTGGGGGAGACCCAGTACTTC,CASSSRGILGETQYF
TRBV9,TRBJ2-7,-,-,TGTGCCAGCAGCGAGCTGACGGGGAGTAACGAGCAGTACTTC,CASSELTGSNEQYF
TRBV18,TRBJ1-5,-,-,TGTGCCAGCTCACCCAGTCGGGCTGATCGCCTAGGGGAGCCCCAGCATTTT,CASSPSRADRLGEPQHF
TRBV4-1,TRBJ1-2,TRBD1,-,TGCGCCAGCAGCCAAGAGGACAGGTCACCCAACTATGGCTACACCTTC,CASSQEDRSPNYGYTF
TRBV6-6,TRBJ1-1,-,-,TGTGCCAGCAGTTTCGACAGTTACACTGAAGCTTTCTTT,CASSFDSYTEAFF
TRBV19,TRBJ2-7,TRBD1,-,TGTGCCAGTAGTCCCGGACAGGGGGCTTCTTACGAGCAGTACTTC,CASSPGQGASYEQYF
TRBV27,TRBJ1-1,-,once,TGTGCCAGCAGTTTCGCAGGGGCGACTGAAGCTTTCTTT,CASSFAGATEAFF
TRBV7-8,TRBJ1-1,-,-,TGTGCCAGCGGACGGTCGGGATATGAAGCTTTCTTT,CASGRSGYEAFF
TRBV6-5,TRBJ1-1,-,-,TGTGCCAGCAGTTACTACTCCGAGAACACTGAAGCTTTCTTT,CASSYYSENTEAFF
TRBV7-3,TRBJ2-3,-,once,TGTGCCAGCAGTCCGAACTGGGGGGGCACGGATACGCAGTATTTT,CASSPNWGGTDTQYF
TRBV5-4,TRBJ1-1,-,-,TGTGCCGGCGGAGACACTGAAGCTTTCTTT,CAGGDTEAFF
TRBV7-3,TRBJ2-1,-,-,TGTGCCAGCAGCTCGGGGGAAAATGAGCAGTTCTTC,CASSSGENEQFF
TRBV27,TRBJ2-7,-,-,TGTGCCAGCAGTTTAACGGGATCCTACGAGCAGTACTTC,CASSLTGSYEQYF
TRBV5-1,TRBJ2-1,-,-,TGCGCCAGCAGCTTGGGGGGCTGGGGGCGCGGTATTGAGCAGTTCTTC,CASSLGGWGRGIEQFF
TRBV28,TRBJ2-1,-,once,TGTGCCAGCAGTTTATACCCGAGCTCCTACAATGAGCAGTTCTTC,CASSLYPSSYNEQFF
TRBV10-3,TRBJ1-1,TRBD1,-,TGTGCCATCAGTGAGCGGCGGACAGGGAAGAACACTGAAGCTTTCTTT,CAISERRTGKNTEAFF
TRBV5-8,TRBJ2-1,TRBD2,-,TGTGCCAGCAGCTGGGGGGGAAGGAATGAGCAGTTCTTC,CASSWGGRNEQFF
TRBV6-4,TRBJ2-7,-,-,TGTGCCAGCAAAAAAATTTTATACGAGCAGTACTTC,CASKKILYEQYF
TRBV5-6,TRBJ2-7,TRBD1,-,TGTGCCAGCAGCCTTGGGACAGCTATATTGGAGCAGTACTTC,CASSLGTAILEQYF
TRBV27,TRBJ2-5,TRBD2,-,TGTGCCAGCAGTTCGACAGCGGGGGAGGCGGAGACCCAGTACTTC,CASSSTAGEAETQYF
TRBV20-1,TRBJ1-2,-,-,TGCAGTGCCCCCAACGGGTATGGCTACACCTTC,CSAPNGYGYTF
TRBV11-2,TRBJ2-1,TRBD2,once,TGTGCCAGCAGCCTAGCGGGGGGAGGGAATGAGCAGTTCTTC,CASSLAGGGNEQFF
TRBV5-1,TRBJ1-2,-,once,TGCGCCAGCAGCACCGGGGGGACCTATGGCTACACCTTC,CASSTGGTYGYTF
TRBV6-7,TRBJ2-7,-,-,TGTGCCAGCAGTTCTCCCCAGGGGTGGATGGACGAGCAGTACTTC,CASSSPQGWMDEQYF
TRBV27,TRBJ1-3,TRBD1,-,TGTGCCAGCAGTTTGACAGGGATTTCTGGAAACACCATATATTTT,CASSLTGISGNTIYF
TRBV5-6,TRBJ2-7,-,-,TGTGCCAGCAGCTTAAGTCTAGGGGGTACCTCCTCCTACGAGCAGTACTTC,CASSLSLGGTSSYEQYF
TRBV4-1,TRBJ1-4,-,-,TGCGCCAGCAGCCAAGACCCCGCCCAGGATAATGAAAAACTGTTTTTT,CASSQDPAQDNEKLFF
TRBV29-1,TRBJ1-1,-,once,TGCAGCCATGGGCGGGGGATTGGAGCTTTCTTT,CSHGRGIGAFF
TRBV6-5,TRBJ1-5,-,-,TGTGCCAGCAGTCCTGAGACAGGAAATAATCAGCCCCAGCATTTT,CASSPETGNNQPQHF
TRBV5-6,TRBJ2-7,-,-,TGTGCCAGCAGCGGGGACTCCAGCTCCTACGAGCAGTACTTC,CASSGDSSSYEQYF
TRBV9,TRBJ2-7,TRBD1,-,TGTGCCAGCAGCCCCCGGGACAGTTCCTACGAGCAGTACTTC,CASSPRDSSYEQYF
TRBV7-9,TRBJ2-7,TRBD2,-,TGTGCCAGCAGCTTACCTAGCGGGGGGGCCGGCGACGAGCAGTACTTC,CASSLPSGGAGDEQYF
TRBV19,TRBJ1-1,-,-,TGTGCCAGTAGTACCTTGGACATGAACACTGAAGCTTTCTTT,CASSTLDMNTEAFF
TRBV12-5,TRBJ2-3,TRBD2,-,TGTGCTAGTCAAAGCGGGGGGCGCACAGATACGCAGTATTTT,CASQSGGRTDTQYF
TRBV6-1,TRBJ2-7,-,-,TGTGCCAGCAGTGAACTCGAGACAGTTTACGAGCAGTACTTC,CASSELETVYEQYF
TRBV7-6,TRBJ2-5,TRBD2,-,TGTGCCAGCAGCCCCGGGACTACCGGGTCGGAGACCCAGTACTTC,CASSPGTTGSETQYF
TRBV9,TRBJ2-2,-,-,TGTGCCAGCAGCCAAGGAGGTACCGGGGAGCTGTTTTTT,CASSQGGTGELFF
TRBV21-1,TRBJ2-4,-,-,TGTGCCAGCAGCAAGTGGGTCAGGGATGGCAAAAACATTCAGTACTTC,CASSKWVRDGKNIQYF
TRBV7-6,TRBJ1-2,-,-,TGTGCCAGCAGCGACGGAGGCTATGGCTACACCTTC,CASSDGGYGYTF
TRBV6-5,TRBJ2-7,-,-,TGTGCCAGCAGTTACTGGCCCCAAGACTACGAGCAGTACTTC,CASSYWPQDYEQYF
TRBV7-8,TRBJ2-7,-,-,TGTGCCAGCAGCTTAGAACAGGGCTACGAGCAGTACTTC,CASSLEQGYEQYF
TRBV19,TRBJ1-2,-,-,TGTGCCAGTAGCCCCGGAGTACCCGCCCTCTATGGCTACACCTTC,CASSPGVPALYGYTF
TRBV27,TRBJ2-5,-,-,TGTGCCAGCAGTTTAAGTGGGAGGCCAGAGACCCAGTACTTC,CASSLSGRPETQYF
TRBV9,TRBJ2-1,TRBD2,-,TGTGCCAGCAGCCCCGGCGGGGGGGGTGCCTACAATGAGCAGTTCTTC,CASSPGGGGAYNEQFF
TRBV2,TRBJ2-7,-,-,TGTGCCAGCAGTGAAGGACACGTGGGGGGCTCCTACGAGCAGTACTTC,CASSEGHVGGSYEQYF
TRBV12-2,TRBJ1-2,-,once,TGTGCAAGTCGCCCGAGCGGACGCCATAAGGACACCTTC,CASRPSGRHKDTF
TRBV27,TRBJ2-7,-,-,TGTGCCAGCGCCCCAACCAGCTACGAGCAGTACTTC,CASAPTSYEQYF